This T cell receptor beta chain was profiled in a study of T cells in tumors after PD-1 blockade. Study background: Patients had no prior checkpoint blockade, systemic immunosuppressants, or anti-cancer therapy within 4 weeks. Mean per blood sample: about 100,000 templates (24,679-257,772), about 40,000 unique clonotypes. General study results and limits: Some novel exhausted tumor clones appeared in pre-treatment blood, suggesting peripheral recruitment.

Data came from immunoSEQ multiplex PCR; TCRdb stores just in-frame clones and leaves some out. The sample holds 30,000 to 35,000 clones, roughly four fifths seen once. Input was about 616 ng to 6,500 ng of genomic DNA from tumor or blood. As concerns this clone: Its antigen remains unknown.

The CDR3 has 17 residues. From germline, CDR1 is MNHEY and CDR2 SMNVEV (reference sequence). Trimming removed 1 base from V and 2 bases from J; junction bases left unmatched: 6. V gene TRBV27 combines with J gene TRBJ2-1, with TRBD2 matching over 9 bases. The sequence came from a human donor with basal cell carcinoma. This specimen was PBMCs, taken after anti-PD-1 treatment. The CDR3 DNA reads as TGTGCCAGCAGTTTATTTGCGGGAGGGAACCCCTACAATGAGCAGTTCTTC. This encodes CASSLFAGGNPYNEQFF.